These T cell receptor beta chains were read from a single sample in a study of cytomegalovirus exposure and HLA in healthy donors. This table comes from immunoSEQ multiplex PCR, and its TCRdb copy is limited to in-frame clones, with some not included. The data contain more than 95,000 clones, around two thirds of them singletons. Sequences were obtained from PBMCs. These receptors all come from a woman aged 40 to 50 in good health and CMV-seropositive. Each CDR3 is given with its conserved first and last residue. Each record gives: J gene, D gene, V gene, clone size, CDR3 DNA, CDR3 protein. D genes are given only for firm matches. Clone sizes are given selectively: once, few, many, or a class where the clone is expanded.

j_gene: TRBJ2-6
d_gene: .
v_gene: TRBV9
abundance: .
CDR3nt: TGTGCCAGCAGTGTCAACTCTGGGGCCAACGTCCTGACTTTC
CDR3aa: CASSVNSGANVLTF

j_gene: TRBJ1-3
d_gene: .
v_gene: TRBV9
abundance: .
CDR3nt: TGTGCCAGCAGCGCCCCTTCAACAGGGCTTGGAAACACCATATATTTT
CDR3aa: CASSAPSTGLGNTIYF

j_gene: TRBJ2-1
d_gene: .
v_gene: TRBV11-2
abundance: .
CDR3nt: TGTGCCAGCGGATTAGAGGGACTCTACAATGAGCAGTTCTTC
CDR3aa: CASGLEGLYNEQFF

j_gene: TRBJ2-6
d_gene: .
v_gene: TRBV5-4
abundance: .
CDR3nt: TGTGCCAGCAGCTCGCCCCGAGGCTCTGGGGCCAACGTCCTGACTTTC
CDR3aa: CASSSPRGSGANVLTF

j_gene: TRBJ2-5
d_gene: TRBD2
v_gene: TRBV4-1
abundance: .
CDR3nt: TGCGCCAGCAGCCAAGATCCAATAGCGGGAAGGGGGGAGACCCAGTACTTC
CDR3aa: CASSQDPIAGRGETQYF

j_gene: TRBJ2-1
d_gene: TRBD2
v_gene: TRBV7-9
abundance: .
CDR3nt: TGTGCCAGCAGCTTACTAGCGGGAGCGCGGGGCAATGAGCAGTTCTTC
CDR3aa: CASSLLAGARGNEQFF

j_gene: TRBJ1-6
d_gene: TRBD1
v_gene: TRBV15
abundance: .
CDR3nt: TGTGCCACCAGCAGAGATCGGGGACAGGGGAATTCACCCCTCCACTTT
CDR3aa: CATSRDRGQGNSPLHF

j_gene: TRBJ1-2
d_gene: .
v_gene: TRBV10-3
abundance: once
CDR3nt: TGTGCCATCACGGGGACTAACTATGGCTACACCTTC
CDR3aa: CAITGTNYGYTF

j_gene: TRBJ2-7
d_gene: .
v_gene: TRBV28
abundance: few
CDR3nt: TGTGCCGCGGCTTCAGGGCTACCCTACGAGCAGTACTTC
CDR3aa: CAAASGLPYEQYF

j_gene: TRBJ2-1
d_gene: TRBD2
v_gene: TRBV7-3
abundance: .
CDR3nt: TGTGCCAGCAGCTCACAGGGACTAGCGGGCTTCAATGAGCAGTTCTTC
CDR3aa: CASSSQGLAGFNEQFF

j_gene: TRBJ2-3
d_gene: TRBD1
v_gene: TRBV27
abundance: .
CDR3nt: TGTGCCAGCAGTTTTGGGACAGGGTTTACAGATACGCAGTATTTT
CDR3aa: CASSFGTGFTDTQYF

j_gene: TRBJ2-1
d_gene: .
v_gene: TRBV29-1
abundance: .
CDR3nt: TGCAGCGTTCTTCCTCTAGCATCCTACAATGAGCAGTTCTTC
CDR3aa: CSVLPLASYNEQFF

j_gene: TRBJ2-7
d_gene: .
v_gene: TRBV4-1
abundance: .
CDR3nt: TGCGCCAGCAGCCAAGGTAGGGATGGGGGCCACGAGCAGTACTTC
CDR3aa: CASSQGRDGGHEQYF

j_gene: TRBJ2-3
d_gene: .
v_gene: TRBV27
abundance: .
CDR3nt: TGTGCCAGCAGCCCATCAAAAGATACGCAGTATTTT
CDR3aa: CASSPSKDTQYF

j_gene: TRBJ2-7
d_gene: TRBD1
v_gene: TRBV29-1
abundance: .
CDR3nt: TGCAGCGTGCCCGGACAGGGGGCGAGCGAGCAGTACTTC
CDR3aa: CSVPGQGASEQYF

j_gene: TRBJ1-5
d_gene: .
v_gene: TRBV28
abundance: .
CDR3nt: TGTGCCAGCAGAATTCGAGGGGAGGGGCAGCCCCAGCATTTT
CDR3aa: CASRIRGEGQPQHF

j_gene: TRBJ2-7
d_gene: .
v_gene: TRBV7-7
abundance: few
CDR3nt: TGTGCTAGCTACTATTGGGTCGGATTCTACGAGCAGTACTTC
CDR3aa: CASYYWVGFYEQYF

j_gene: TRBJ1-2
d_gene: TRBD1
v_gene: TRBV7-9
abundance: .
CDR3nt: TGTGCCAGCAGCGAGCCCGGACAGGACGGCTACACCTTC
CDR3aa: CASSEPGQDGYTF

j_gene: TRBJ2-1
d_gene: .
v_gene: TRBV9
abundance: .
CDR3nt: TGTGCCAGCAGCCTGACGGGAGAAGCTAATGAGCAGTTCTTC
CDR3aa: CASSLTGEANEQFF

j_gene: TRBJ2-3
d_gene: .
v_gene: TRBV6-5
abundance: .
CDR3nt: TGTGCCAGCAGTTACTTGAGGGCCACAGATACGCAGTATTTT
CDR3aa: CASSYLRATDTQYF

j_gene: TRBJ2-2
d_gene: .
v_gene: TRBV5-4
abundance: .
CDR3nt: TGTGCCAGCTCCCCGGGAGCGACTTCGAACACCGGGGAGCTGTTTTTT
CDR3aa: CASSPGATSNTGELFF

j_gene: TRBJ1-1
d_gene: .
v_gene: TRBV7-9
abundance: few
CDR3nt: TGTGCCAGCAGCTTAAGTGGACAGATGAACACTGAAGCTTTCTTT
CDR3aa: CASSLSGQMNTEAFF

j_gene: TRBJ2-7
d_gene: TRBD2
v_gene: TRBV6-1
abundance: few
CDR3nt: TGTGCCAGCAGTGTGGCTAGCGGGAGTTACGAGCAGTACTTC
CDR3aa: CASSVASGSYEQYF

j_gene: TRBJ2-1
d_gene: TRBD2
v_gene: TRBV2
abundance: .
CDR3nt: TGTGCCAGCAGGGGATTTCTAGCGGAGGGTAGCTCCTACAATGAGCAGTTCTTC
CDR3aa: CASRGFLAEGSSYNEQFF

j_gene: TRBJ1-3
d_gene: .
v_gene: TRBV7-3
abundance: .
CDR3nt: TGTGCCAGCAGCTTAGGAGGAACGGGTTCTGGAAACACCATATATTTT
CDR3aa: CASSLGGTGSGNTIYF

j_gene: TRBJ1-1
d_gene: .
v_gene: TRBV9
abundance: .
CDR3nt: TGTGCCAGCAGCTTGGCGGGTGAGGGTGAAGCTTTCTTT
CDR3aa: CASSLAGEGEAFF

j_gene: TRBJ2-5
d_gene: TRBD2
v_gene: TRBV5-4
abundance: .
CDR3nt: TGTGCCAGCAGCCCGGGGGGCCAAGAGACCCAGTACTTC
CDR3aa: CASSPGGQETQYF

j_gene: TRBJ1-2
d_gene: TRBD1
v_gene: TRBV5-1
abundance: .
CDR3nt: TGCGCCAGCAGCCAGGGGGATCGCTATGGCTACACCTTC
CDR3aa: CASSQGDRYGYTF

j_gene: TRBJ1-1
d_gene: TRBD1
v_gene: TRBV9
abundance: .
CDR3nt: TGTGCCAGCAGCGCGGGACAGGGGACAATTGAAGCTTTCTTT
CDR3aa: CASSAGQGTIEAFF

j_gene: TRBJ1-1
d_gene: TRBD1
v_gene: TRBV9
abundance: .
CDR3nt: TGTGCCAGCAGTGCCGGGACAGTACCTGAAGCTTTCTTT
CDR3aa: CASSAGTVPEAFF

j_gene: TRBJ2-3
d_gene: .
v_gene: TRBV7-2
abundance: .
CDR3nt: TGTGCCAGCAGCTTAGAGGGCCTACTTAGGGGAGATACGCAGTATTTT
CDR3aa: CASSLEGLLRGDTQYF

j_gene: TRBJ2-7
d_gene: TRBD2
v_gene: TRBV4-2
abundance: .
CDR3nt: TGTGCCAGCAGCCAAGATAGTAGGGCCCCAGGACTAGCGGGATACGACTCCTACGAGCAGTACTTC
CDR3aa: CASSQDSRAPGLAGYDSYEQYF

j_gene: TRBJ2-1
d_gene: .
v_gene: TRBV7-2
abundance: .
CDR3nt: TGTGCCAGCAGACTGTCGCAGGGTCCCTACAATGAGCAGTTCTTC
CDR3aa: CASRLSQGPYNEQFF

j_gene: TRBJ1-2
d_gene: .
v_gene: TRBV7-3
abundance: .
CDR3nt: TGTGCCAGCAGCGCGAGCAGGATCAGCTATGGCTACACCTTC
CDR3aa: CASSASRISYGYTF

j_gene: TRBJ2-1
d_gene: TRBD2
v_gene: TRBV6-5
abundance: once
CDR3nt: TGTGCCAGCAGCCCCCTGGGAGGGGAGCAGTTCTTC
CDR3aa: CASSPLGGEQFF

j_gene: TRBJ2-3
d_gene: TRBD2
v_gene: TRBV7-2
abundance: .
CDR3nt: TGTGCCAGCAGCCCTAGCGGGAGGGCCGTAGATACGCAGTATTTT
CDR3aa: CASSPSGRAVDTQYF

j_gene: TRBJ2-1
d_gene: TRBD2
v_gene: TRBV5-1
abundance: once
CDR3nt: TGCGCCAGCAGCTGGACAAGCGGGAGCTCCTACAATGAGCAGTTCTTC
CDR3aa: CASSWTSGSSYNEQFF

j_gene: TRBJ1-1
d_gene: TRBD1
v_gene: TRBV28
abundance: .
CDR3nt: TGTGCCAGCAAGGGGGCCACTGAAGCTTTCTTT
CDR3aa: CASKGATEAFF

j_gene: TRBJ1-2
d_gene: .
v_gene: TRBV10-3
abundance: once
CDR3nt: TGTGCCATCAGCGATTCCGGGACAAGGATTAACTATGGCTACACCTTC
CDR3aa: CAISDSGTRINYGYTF

j_gene: TRBJ1-2
d_gene: TRBD1
v_gene: TRBV7-9
abundance: .
CDR3nt: TGTGCCAGCAGCTCCTACCGGGACAGGACCGAAGGTTACACCTTC
CDR3aa: CASSSYRDRTEGYTF

j_gene: TRBJ2-7
d_gene: TRBD1
v_gene: TRBV28
abundance: .
CDR3nt: TGTGCCAGCAGTTTGCAAACCGGGACAGGGGAGCCCTACGAGCAGTACTTC
CDR3aa: CASSLQTGTGEPYEQYF

j_gene: TRBJ2-1
d_gene: .
v_gene: TRBV6-5
abundance: .
CDR3nt: TGTGCCAGCAGCCACCCTCGGGGTACGCAGTTCTTC
CDR3aa: CASSHPRGTQFF

j_gene: TRBJ2-7
d_gene: .
v_gene: TRBV7-9
abundance: .
CDR3nt: TGTGCCAGCAGCTTAGGGGGGCTAGGGTTCTACGAGCAGTACTTC
CDR3aa: CASSLGGLGFYEQYF

j_gene: TRBJ1-2
d_gene: .
v_gene: TRBV9
abundance: few
CDR3nt: TGTGCCAGCAGCGTAGAAGAGGGAAGAAGTGGCGGCTACACCTTC
CDR3aa: CASSVEEGRSGGYTF

j_gene: TRBJ2-7
d_gene: TRBD2
v_gene: TRBV10-3
abundance: .
CDR3nt: TGTGCCATTGGGACTAGCGGGACTACCTACGAGCAGTACTTC
CDR3aa: CAIGTSGTTYEQYF

j_gene: TRBJ2-7
d_gene: TRBD1
v_gene: TRBV20-1
abundance: .
CDR3nt: TGCAGTGGGGACAGGGTCTACGAGCAGTACTTC
CDR3aa: CSGDRVYEQYF

j_gene: TRBJ2-7
d_gene: .
v_gene: TRBV10-3
abundance: once
CDR3nt: TGTGCCATCAGGACGACAGGTTCCTACGAGCAGTACTTC
CDR3aa: CAIRTTGSYEQYF

j_gene: TRBJ2-7
d_gene: TRBD2
v_gene: TRBV19
abundance: .
CDR3nt: TGTGCCAGTAGTATCAGGACTAGCGGGACCTCCTACGAGCAGTACTTC
CDR3aa: CASSIRTSGTSYEQYF